This paragraph covers one TCR beta chain sequence. The CDR3 covers 17 residues. Germline V gives CDR1 LGHDT, CDR2 YNNKEL (reference sequence). V lost 4 bases and J 0 bases, leaving 18 bases between the germline ends. This specimen belongs to a study of blood T cell repertoires in COVID-19. Study details: The United States, Italy and Spain supplied acute and convalescent COVID-19 samples.

Clones were sequenced by immunoSEQ multiplex PCR, and TCRdb holds only the in-frame ones, with some missing. Among 130,000 to 150,000 clones listed, around 85% were seen once. The specimen sequenced was peripheral blood. The chain recombines TRBV3-1 (or the pseudogene TRBV3-2) with TRBJ1-1; D is ambiguous. This TCR was sampled from a woman aged 40 to 55 with active or convalescent COVID-19. The CDR3 protein is CASSLKPGSYMNTEAFF. The CDR3 DNA reads TGTGCCAGCAGCCTCAAGCCCGGGAGCTACATGAACACTGAAGCTTTCTTT.